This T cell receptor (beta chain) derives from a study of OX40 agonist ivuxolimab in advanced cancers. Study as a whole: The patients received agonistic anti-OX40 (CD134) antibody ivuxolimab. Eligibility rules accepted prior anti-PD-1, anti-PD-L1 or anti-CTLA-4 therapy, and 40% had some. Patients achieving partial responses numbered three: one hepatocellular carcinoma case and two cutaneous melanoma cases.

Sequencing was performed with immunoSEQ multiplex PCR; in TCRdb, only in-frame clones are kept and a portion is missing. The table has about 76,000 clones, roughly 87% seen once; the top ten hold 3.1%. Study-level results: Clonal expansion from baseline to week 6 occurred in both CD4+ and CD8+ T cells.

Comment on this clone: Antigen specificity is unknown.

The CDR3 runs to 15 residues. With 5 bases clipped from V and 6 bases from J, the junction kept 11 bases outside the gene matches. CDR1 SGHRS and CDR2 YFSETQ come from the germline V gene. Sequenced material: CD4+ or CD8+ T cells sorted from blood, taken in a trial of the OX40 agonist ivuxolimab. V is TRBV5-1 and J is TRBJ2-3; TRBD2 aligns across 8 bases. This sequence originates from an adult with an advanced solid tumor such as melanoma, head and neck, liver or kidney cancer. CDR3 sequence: CASRLAGLIHDTQYF. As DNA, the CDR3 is TGCGCCAGCAGATTAGCGGGACTTATACATGATACGCAGTATTTT. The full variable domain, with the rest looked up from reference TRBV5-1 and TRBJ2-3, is KAGVTQTPRYLIKTRGQQVTLSCSPISGHRSVSWYQQTPGQGLQFLFEYFSETQRNKGNFPGRFSGRQFSNSRSEMNVSTLELGDSALYLCASRLAGLIHDTQYFGPGTRLTVL.